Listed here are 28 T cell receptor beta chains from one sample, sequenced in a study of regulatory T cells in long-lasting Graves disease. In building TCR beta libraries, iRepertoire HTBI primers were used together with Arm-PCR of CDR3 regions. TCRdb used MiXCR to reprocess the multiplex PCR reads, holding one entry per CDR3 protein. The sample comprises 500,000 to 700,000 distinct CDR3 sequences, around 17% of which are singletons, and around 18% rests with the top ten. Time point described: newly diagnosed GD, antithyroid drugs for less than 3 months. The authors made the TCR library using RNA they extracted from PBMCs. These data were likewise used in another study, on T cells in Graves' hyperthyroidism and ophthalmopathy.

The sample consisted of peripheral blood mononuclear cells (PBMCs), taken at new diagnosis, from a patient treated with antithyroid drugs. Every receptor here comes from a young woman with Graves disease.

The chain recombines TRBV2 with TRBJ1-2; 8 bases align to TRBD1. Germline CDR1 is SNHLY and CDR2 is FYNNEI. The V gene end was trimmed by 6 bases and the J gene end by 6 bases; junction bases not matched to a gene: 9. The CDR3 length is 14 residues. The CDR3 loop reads CASRGTGGGDGYTF. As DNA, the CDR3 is TGTGCCAGCAGGGGAACAGGGGGAGGGGATGGCTACACCTTC. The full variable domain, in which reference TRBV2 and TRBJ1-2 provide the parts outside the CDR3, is EPEVTQTPSHQVTQMGQEVILRCVPISNHLYFYWYRQILGQKVEFLVSFYNNEISEKSEIFDDQFSVERPDGSNFTLKIRSTKLEDSAMYFCASRGTGGGDGYTFGSGTRLTVV.

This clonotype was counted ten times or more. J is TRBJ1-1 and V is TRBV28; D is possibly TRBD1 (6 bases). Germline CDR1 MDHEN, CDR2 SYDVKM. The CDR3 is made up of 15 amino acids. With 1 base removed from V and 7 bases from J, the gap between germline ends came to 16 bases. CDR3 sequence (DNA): TGTGCCAGCAGTTTATTTGTTCGGACAGCAGATGAAGCTTTCTTT. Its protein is CASSLFVRTADEAFF.

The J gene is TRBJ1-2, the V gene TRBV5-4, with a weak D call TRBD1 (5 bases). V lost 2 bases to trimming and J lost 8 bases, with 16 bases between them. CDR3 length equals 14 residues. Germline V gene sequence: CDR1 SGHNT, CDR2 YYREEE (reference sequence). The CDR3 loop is CASSFPGTAGGYTF. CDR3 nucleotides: TGTGCCAGCAGCTTCCCCGGGACCGCAGGGGGCTACACCTTC.

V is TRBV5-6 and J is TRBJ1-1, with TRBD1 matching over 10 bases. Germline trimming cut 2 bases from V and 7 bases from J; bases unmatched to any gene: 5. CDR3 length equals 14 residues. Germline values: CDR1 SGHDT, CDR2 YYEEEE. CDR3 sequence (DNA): TGTGCCAGCAGCTTCCCCGGGACAGGGGTTGAAGCTTTCTTT. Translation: CASSFPGTGVEAFF.

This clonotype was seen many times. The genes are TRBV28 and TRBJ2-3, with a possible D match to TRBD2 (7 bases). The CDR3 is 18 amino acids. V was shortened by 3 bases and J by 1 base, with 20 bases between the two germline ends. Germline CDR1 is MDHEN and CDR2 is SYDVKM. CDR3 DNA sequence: TGTGCCAGCAGTTTGGTATCGGGATGGGGGGGGCGCACAGATACGCAGTATTTT. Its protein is CASSLVSGWGGRTDTQYF.

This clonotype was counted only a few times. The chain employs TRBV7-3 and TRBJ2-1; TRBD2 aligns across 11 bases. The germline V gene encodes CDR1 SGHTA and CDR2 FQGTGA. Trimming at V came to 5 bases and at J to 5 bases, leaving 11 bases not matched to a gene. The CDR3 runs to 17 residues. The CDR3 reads CASSPRLLAGEDNEQFF. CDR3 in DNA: TGTGCCAGCAGCCCGAGGTTACTAGCGGGAGAGGACAATGAGCAGTTCTTC.

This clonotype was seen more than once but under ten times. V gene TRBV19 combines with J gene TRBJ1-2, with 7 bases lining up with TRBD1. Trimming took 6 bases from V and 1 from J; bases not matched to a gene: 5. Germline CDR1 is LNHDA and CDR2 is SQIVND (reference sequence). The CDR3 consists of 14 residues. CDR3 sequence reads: CASSPTGNNYGYTF. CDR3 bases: TGTGCCAGTAGCCCGACAGGGAATAACTATGGCTACACCTTC.

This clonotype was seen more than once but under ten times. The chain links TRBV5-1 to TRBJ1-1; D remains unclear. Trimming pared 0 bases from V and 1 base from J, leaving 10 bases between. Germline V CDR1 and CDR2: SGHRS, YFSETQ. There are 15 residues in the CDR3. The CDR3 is CASSLDSAANTEAFF. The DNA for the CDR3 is TGCGCCAGCAGCTTGGATTCGGCCGCGAACACTGAAGCTTTCTTT.

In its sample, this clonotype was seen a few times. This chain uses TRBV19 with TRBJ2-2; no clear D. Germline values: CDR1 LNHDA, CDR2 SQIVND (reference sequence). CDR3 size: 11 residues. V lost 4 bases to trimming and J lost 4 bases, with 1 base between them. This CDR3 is CASSTTGELFF. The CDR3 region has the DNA TGTGCCAGTAGTACCACCGGGGAGCTGTTTTTT.

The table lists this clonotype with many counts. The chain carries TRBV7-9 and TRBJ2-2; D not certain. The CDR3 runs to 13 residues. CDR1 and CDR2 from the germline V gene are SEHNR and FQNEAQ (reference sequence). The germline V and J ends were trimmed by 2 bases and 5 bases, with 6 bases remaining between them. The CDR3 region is CASSLTRTGELFF. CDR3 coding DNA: TGTGCCAGCAGCTTAACCCGGACCGGGGAGCTGTTTTTT.

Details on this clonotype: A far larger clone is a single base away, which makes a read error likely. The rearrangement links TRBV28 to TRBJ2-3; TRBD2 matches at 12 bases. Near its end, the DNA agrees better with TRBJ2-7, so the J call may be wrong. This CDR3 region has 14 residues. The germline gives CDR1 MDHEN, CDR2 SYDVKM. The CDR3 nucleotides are TGTGCCAGCAGTAGCAGACTAGCGGGAGCTGAGCAGTACTTC. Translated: CASSSRLAGAEQYF.

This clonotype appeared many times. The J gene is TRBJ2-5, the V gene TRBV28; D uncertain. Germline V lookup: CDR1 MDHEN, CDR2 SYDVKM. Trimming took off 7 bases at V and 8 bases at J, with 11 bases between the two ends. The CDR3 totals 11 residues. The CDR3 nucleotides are TGTGCCAGCAACTACCGGGCCACCCAGTACTTC. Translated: CASNYRATQYF.

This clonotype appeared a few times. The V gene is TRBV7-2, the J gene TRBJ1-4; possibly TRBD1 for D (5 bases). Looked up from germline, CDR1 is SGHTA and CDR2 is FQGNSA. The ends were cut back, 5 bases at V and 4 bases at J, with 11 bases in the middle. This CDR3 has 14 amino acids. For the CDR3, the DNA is TGTGCCAGCAGCCACGACAGCGTTAATGAAAAACTGTTTTTT. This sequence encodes CASSHDSVNEKLFF.

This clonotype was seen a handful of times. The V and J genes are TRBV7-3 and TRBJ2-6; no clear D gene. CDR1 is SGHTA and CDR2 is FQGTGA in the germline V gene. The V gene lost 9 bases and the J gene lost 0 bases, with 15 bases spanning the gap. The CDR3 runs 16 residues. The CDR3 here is CASQERKTSGANVLTF. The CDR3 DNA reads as TGTGCCAGTCAGGAACGCAAAACCTCTGGGGCCAACGTCCTGACTTTC.

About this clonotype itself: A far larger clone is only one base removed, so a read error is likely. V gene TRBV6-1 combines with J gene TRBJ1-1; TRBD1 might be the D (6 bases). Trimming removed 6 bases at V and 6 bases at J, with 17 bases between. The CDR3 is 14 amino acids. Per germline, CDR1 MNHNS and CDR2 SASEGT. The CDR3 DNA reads TGTGCCAGCAGCCTCTCGGTGGGGGCAGCTGAAGCTTTCTTT. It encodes CASSLSVGAAEAFF.

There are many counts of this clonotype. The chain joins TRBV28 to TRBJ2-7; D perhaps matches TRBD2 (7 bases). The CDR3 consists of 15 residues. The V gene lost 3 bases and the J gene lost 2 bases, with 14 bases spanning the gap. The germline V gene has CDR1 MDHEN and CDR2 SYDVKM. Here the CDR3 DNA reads TGTGCCAGCAGTTTCCCGGGGGGCGCACCCTACGAGCAGTACTTC. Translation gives CASSFPGGAPYEQYF.

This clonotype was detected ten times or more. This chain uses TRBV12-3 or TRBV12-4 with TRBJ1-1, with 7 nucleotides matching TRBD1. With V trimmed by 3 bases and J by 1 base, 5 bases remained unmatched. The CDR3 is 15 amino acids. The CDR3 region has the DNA TGTGCCAGCAGTTTTCAGGGGGGAGGGAACACTGAAGCTTTCTTT. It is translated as CASSFQGGGNTEAFF.

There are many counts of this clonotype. The CDR3 protein is CASSLQGARNTEAFF. The DNA of the CDR3 is TGTGCCAGCAGTTTGCAGGGGGCGAGGAACACTGAAGCTTTCTTT. This rearrangement joins TRBV28 to TRBJ1-1; 8 nucleotides align to TRBD1. Germline CDR1 is MDHEN and CDR2 is SYDVKM. This CDR3 has 15 residues. V lost 3 bases to trimming and J lost 1 base; unmatched junction nucleotides: 4.

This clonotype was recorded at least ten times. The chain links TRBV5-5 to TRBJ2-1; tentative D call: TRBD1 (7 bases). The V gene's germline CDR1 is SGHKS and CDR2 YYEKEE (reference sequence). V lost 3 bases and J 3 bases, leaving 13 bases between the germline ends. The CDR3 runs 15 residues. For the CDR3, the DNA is TGTGCCAGCAGCTCCTCAGGGGGAGGCTACAATGAGCAGTTCTTC. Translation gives CASSSSGGGYNEQFF.

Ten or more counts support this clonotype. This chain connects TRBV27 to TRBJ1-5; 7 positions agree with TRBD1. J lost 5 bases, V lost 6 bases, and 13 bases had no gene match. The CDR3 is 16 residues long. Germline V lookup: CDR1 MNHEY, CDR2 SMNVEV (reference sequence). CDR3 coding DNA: TGTGCCAGCAGCTTCCTTCCAGGGGGGTCCGATCAGCCCCAGCATTTT. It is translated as CASSFLPGGSDQPQHF.

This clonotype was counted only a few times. In nucleotides, the CDR3 is TGTGCCAGCAGCTTAGTTCCCGGACTAGCGAGTTTAGAGACCCAGTACTTC. This translates into CASSLVPGLASLETQYF. V usage is TRBV7-2 and J usage is TRBJ2-5; 9 positions match TRBD2. CDR1 SGHTA and CDR2 FQGNSA come from the germline V gene. CDR3 length equals 17 residues. J lost 4 bases, V lost 1 base, and 10 bases had no gene match.

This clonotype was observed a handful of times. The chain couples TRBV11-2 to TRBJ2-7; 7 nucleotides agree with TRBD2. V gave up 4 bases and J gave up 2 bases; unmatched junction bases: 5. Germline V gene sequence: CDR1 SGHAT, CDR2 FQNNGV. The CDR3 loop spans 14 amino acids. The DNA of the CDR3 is TGTGCCAGCAGCTCCTCTAGCGGTCCCTACGAGCAGTACTTC. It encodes CASSSSSGPYEQYF.

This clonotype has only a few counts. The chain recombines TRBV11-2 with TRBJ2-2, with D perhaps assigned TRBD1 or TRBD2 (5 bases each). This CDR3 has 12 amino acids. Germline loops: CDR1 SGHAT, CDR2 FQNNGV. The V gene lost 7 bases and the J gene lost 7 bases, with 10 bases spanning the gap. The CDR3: CASTERGGELFF. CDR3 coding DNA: TGTGCCAGCACCGAGAGGGGCGGGGAGCTGTTTTTT.

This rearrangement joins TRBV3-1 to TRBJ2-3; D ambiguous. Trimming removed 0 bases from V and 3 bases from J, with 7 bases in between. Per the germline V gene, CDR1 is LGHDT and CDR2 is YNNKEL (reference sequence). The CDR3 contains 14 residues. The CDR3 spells CASSQESYTDTQYF. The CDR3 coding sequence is TGTGCCAGCAGCCAAGAGTCCTATACAGATACGCAGTATTTT.

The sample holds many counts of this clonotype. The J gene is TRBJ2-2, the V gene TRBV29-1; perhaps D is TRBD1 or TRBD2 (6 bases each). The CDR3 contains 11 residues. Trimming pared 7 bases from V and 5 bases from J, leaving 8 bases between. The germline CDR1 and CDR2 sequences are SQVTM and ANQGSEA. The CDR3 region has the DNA TGCAGCGGCGGGACAACCGGGGAGCTGTTTTTT. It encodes CSGGTTGELFF.

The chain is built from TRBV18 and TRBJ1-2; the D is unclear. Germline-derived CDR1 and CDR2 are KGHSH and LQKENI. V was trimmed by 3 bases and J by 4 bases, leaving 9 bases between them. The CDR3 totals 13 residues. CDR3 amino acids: CASSPDPIYGYTF. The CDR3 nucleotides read TGTGCCAGCTCACCGGACCCTATCTATGGCTACACCTTC.

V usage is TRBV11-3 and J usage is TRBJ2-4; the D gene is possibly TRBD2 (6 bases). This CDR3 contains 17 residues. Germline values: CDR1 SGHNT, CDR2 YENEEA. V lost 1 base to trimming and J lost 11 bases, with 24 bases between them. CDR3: CASSLVSCMAGLGFQYF. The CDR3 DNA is TGTGCCAGCAGCTTAGTATCCTGTATGGCGGGGTTGGGGTTTCAGTACTTC.

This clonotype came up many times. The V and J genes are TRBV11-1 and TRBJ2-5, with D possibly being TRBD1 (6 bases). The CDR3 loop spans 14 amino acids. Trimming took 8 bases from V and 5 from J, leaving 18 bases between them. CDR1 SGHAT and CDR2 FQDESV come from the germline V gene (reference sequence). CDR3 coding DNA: TGTGCCAGCGGGGATCAGCAGGGGAAGGAGACCCAGTACTTC. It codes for CASGDQQGKETQYF.